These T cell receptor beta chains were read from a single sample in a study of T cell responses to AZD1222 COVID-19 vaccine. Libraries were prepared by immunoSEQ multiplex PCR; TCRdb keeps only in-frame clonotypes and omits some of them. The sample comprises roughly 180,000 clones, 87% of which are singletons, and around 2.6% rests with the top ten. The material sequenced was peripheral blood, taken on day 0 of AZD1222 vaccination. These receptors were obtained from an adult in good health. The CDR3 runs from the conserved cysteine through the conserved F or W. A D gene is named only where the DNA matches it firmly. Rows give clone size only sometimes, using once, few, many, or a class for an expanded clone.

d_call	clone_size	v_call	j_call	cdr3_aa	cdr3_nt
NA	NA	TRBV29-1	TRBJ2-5	CSVQGHLQETQYF	TGCAGCGTTCAAGGGCATCTCCAAGAGACCCAGTACTTC
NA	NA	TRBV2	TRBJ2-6	CASCWVGANVLTF	TGTGCCAGCTGCTGGGTTGGGGCCAACGTCCTGACTTTC
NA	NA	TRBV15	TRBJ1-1	CATSRGGESTEAFF	TGTGCCACCAGCAGAGGTGGGGAGAGCACTGAAGCTTTCTTT
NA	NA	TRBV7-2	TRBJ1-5	CASSLTPGPSNQPQHF	TGTGCCAGCAGCTTAACCCCCGGGCCAAGCAATCAGCCCCAGCATTTT
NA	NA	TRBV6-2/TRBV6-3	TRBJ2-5	CASSYSQANQETQYF	TGTGCCAGCAGTTACTCACAGGCTAATCAAGAGACCCAGTACTTC
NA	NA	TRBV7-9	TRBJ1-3	CASSRIQLQGNTIYF	TGTGCCAGCAGCCGAATACAACTACAGGGAAACACCATATATTTT
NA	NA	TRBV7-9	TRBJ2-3	CASSLVKISTDTQYF	TGTGCCAGCAGCTTAGTCAAGATCAGCACAGATACGCAGTATTTT
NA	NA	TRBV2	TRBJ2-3	CASSRTDTQYF	TGTGCCAGCAGTCGCACAGATACGCAGTATTTT
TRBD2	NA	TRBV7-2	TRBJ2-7	CASSLERLAAYEQYF	TGTGCCAGCAGCTTAGAACGTCTAGCGGCCTACGAGCAGTACTTC
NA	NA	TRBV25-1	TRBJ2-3	CASRFTSTDTQYF	TGTGCCAGCAGGTTTACTAGCACAGATACGCAGTATTTT
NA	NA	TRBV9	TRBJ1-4	CASSAPHRRKKLFF	TGTGCCAGCAGCGCCCCCCACCGACGGAAAAAACTGTTTTTT
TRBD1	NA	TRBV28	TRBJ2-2	CASRETGGRRELFF	TGTGCCAGCAGGGAGACAGGGGGCAGGCGGGAGCTGTTTTTT
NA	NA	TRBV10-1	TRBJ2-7	CASSEGRQPYEQYF	TGCGCCAGCAGTGAAGGCCGACAGCCGTACGAGCAGTACTTC
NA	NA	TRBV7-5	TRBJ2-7	CVRSLSGLAGADWAYEQYF	TGTGTCAGAAGCCTCTCGGGACTAGCGGGAGCCGACTGGGCCTACGAGCAGTACTTC
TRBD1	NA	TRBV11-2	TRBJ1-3	CASSFRRQGPSGNTIYF	TGTGCCAGCAGCTTTAGGCGACAGGGGCCTTCTGGAAACACCATATATTTT
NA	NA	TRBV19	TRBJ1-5	CASSRSGKRENQPQHF	TGTGCCAGTAGTCGGTCGGGGAAACGGGAAAATCAGCCCCAGCATTTT
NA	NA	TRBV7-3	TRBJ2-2	CASSLSQGLTGELFF	TGTGCCAGCAGCTTAAGCCAGGGCCTCACCGGGGAGCTGTTTTTT
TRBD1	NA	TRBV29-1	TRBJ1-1	CSVDRDSTMNTEAFF	TGCAGCGTTGACAGGGACAGCACCATGAACACTGAAGCTTTCTTT
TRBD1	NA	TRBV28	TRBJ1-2	CASSLLGGQNYGYTF	TGTGCCAGCAGTTTATTGGGGGGACAGAACTATGGCTACACCTTC
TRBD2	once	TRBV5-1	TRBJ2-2	CASSTGTSTGELFF	TGCGCCAGCAGCACGGGGACTAGCACCGGGGAGCTGTTTTTT
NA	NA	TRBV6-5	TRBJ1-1	CASSYGGVSEAFF	TGTGCCAGCAGTTATGGGGGCGTCTCTGAAGCTTTCTTT
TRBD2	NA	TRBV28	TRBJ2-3	CASQHKREGRDTQYF	TGTGCCAGTCAACACAAGCGGGAGGGCCGGGATACGCAGTATTTT
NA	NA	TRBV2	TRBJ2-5	CASSRSETQYF	TGTGCCAGCTCTAGGTCAGAGACCCAGTACTTC
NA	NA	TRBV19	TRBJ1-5	CASGRQGNQPQHF	TGTGCCAGTGGCCGCCAGGGCAATCAGCCCCAGCATTTT
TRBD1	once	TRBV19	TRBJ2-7	CASSTSGTGYEQYF	TGTGCCAGTAGTACTTCCGGGACAGGCTACGAGCAGTACTTC
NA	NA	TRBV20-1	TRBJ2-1	CSASKRNEQFF	TGCAGTGCTAGTAAGCGCAATGAGCAGTTCTTC
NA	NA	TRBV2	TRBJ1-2	CASSHTPGGGNGYTF	TGTGCCAGCAGCCACACCCCCGGGGGGGGAAATGGCTACACCTTC
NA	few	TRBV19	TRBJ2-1	CASSTADGEQFF	TGTGCCAGTAGTACGGCGGATGGTGAGCAGTTCTTC
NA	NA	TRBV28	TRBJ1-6	CASSSTGISPLHF	TGTGCCAGCAGTTCCACAGGGATTTCACCCCTCCACTTT
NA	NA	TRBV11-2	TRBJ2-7	CASRWTGRGPYEQYF	TGTGCCAGCCGGTGGACGGGGCGTGGGCCCTACGAGCAGTACTTC
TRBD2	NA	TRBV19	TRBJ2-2	CASSIGEPGGTGELFF	TGTGCCAGTAGTATAGGAGAACCGGGAGGGACCGGGGAGCTGTTTTTT
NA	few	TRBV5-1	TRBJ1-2	CASSLDGGKEVLF	TGCGCCAGCAGCTTGGACGGTGGAAAGGAGGTTCTCTTC